A single T cell receptor (beta chain) is shown here with its context. Its antigen is not identified. The assay was immunoSEQ multiplex PCR, and TCRdb's table has in-frame clones only and misses some. Among roughly 10,000 clones listed, around 90% were seen once. These data originate in a study of immune evolution from preneoplasia to lung adenocarcinoma. V lost 0 bases to trimming and J lost 0 bases; unmatched junction nucleotides: 3. The CDR3 loop spans 16 amino acids. Germline V lookup: CDR1 SGHRS, CDR2 YFSETQ. Study-level points and caveats: Highest clonality occurred in KRAS-mutant, not EGFR-mutant or double wild-type, nodules.

V gene TRBV5-1 combines with J gene TRBJ1-1, with 9 bases that match TRBD1. The TCR originated in a person aged 70 to 79 with invasive lung adenocarcinoma. Input material: FFPE invasive lung adenocarcinoma tissue. This CDR3 is CASSLGGTGMNTEAFF. The CDR3 DNA reads TGCGCCAGCAGCTTGGGGGGGACAGGGATGAACACTGAAGCTTTCTTT.